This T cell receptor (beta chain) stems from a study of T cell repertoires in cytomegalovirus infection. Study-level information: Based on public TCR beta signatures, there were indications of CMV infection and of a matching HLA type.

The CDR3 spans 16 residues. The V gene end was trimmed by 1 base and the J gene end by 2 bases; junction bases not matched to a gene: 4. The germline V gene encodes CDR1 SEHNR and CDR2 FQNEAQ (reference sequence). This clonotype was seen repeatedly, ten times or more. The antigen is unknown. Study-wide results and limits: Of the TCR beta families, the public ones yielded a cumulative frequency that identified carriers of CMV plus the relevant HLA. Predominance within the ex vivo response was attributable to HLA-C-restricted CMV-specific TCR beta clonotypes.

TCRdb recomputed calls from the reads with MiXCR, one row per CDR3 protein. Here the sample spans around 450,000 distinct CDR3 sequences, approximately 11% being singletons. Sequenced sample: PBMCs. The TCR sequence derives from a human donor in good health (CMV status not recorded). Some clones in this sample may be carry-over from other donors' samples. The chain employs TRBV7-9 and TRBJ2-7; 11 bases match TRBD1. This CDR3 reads CASSLVEGQGAYEQYF. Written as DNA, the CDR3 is TGTGCCAGCAGCTTAGTGGAGGGACAGGGGGCCTACGAGCAGTACTTC.